This TCR beta chain was documented in a study of blood T cell repertoires in COVID-19. Study information: PBMCs, B-cell-depleted T cells, or T cells were the source of the cDNA or gDNA that made up the material.

Germline V CDR1 and CDR2: MGHRA, YSYEKL. There are 17 residues in the CDR3. Trimming at V came to 3 bases and at J to 4 bases, leaving 11 bases not matched to a gene. As originally analysed: From reference gene primer amplification, estimates of nucleated cell counts were derived. Data came from immunoSEQ multiplex PCR; TCRdb stores just in-frame clones and leaves some out. D and trimming come from the DNA, and the V and J calls and clone size come from that table. The table includes nearly 110,000 clones, approximately 81% detected once. Sample: peripheral blood. The genes are TRBV4-1 and TRBJ2-2; TRBD2 matches at 7 bases. The origin of this receptor is a human donor in a cohort sampled during active COVID-19. The CDR3 spells CASSQGFGLEGTGELFF. In DNA, the CDR3 is TGCGCCAGCAGCCAGGGATTCGGACTAGAGGGCACCGGGGAGCTGTTTTTT.